Reported below is one TCR beta chain. The antigen is not known. The data are from a study of OX40 agonist ivuxolimab in advanced cancers. Points from the study as a whole: Nonresponders included some who also had low normalized T-cell clonal expansion. In general, CD8+ T cells held more expanded clones than CD4+ did, on average.

TCRdb keeps only in-frame clones here, not all; method: immunoSEQ multiplex PCR. Of about 23,000 clones listed, 84% were seen once; the top ten hold 14%. V gave up 2 bases and J gave up 6 bases, with 20 bases separating them. This CDR3 region has 16 residues. Germline CDR1 reads MNHEY; CDR2 reads SMNVEV (reference sequence). Sequencing was performed on CD4+ or CD8+ T cells sorted from blood, taken in a trial of the OX40 agonist ivuxolimab. The sequence was collected from an adult with an advanced solid tumor such as melanoma, head and neck, liver or kidney cancer. The rearrangement joins TRBV27 to TRBJ2-7; either TRBD1 or TRBD2 may fit D (6 bases each). The CDR3 loop reads CASSLVPGGTLFEQYF. The CDR3 nucleotides read TGTGCCAGCAGTTTAGTCCCTGGAGGGACACTGTTCGAGCAGTACTTC.